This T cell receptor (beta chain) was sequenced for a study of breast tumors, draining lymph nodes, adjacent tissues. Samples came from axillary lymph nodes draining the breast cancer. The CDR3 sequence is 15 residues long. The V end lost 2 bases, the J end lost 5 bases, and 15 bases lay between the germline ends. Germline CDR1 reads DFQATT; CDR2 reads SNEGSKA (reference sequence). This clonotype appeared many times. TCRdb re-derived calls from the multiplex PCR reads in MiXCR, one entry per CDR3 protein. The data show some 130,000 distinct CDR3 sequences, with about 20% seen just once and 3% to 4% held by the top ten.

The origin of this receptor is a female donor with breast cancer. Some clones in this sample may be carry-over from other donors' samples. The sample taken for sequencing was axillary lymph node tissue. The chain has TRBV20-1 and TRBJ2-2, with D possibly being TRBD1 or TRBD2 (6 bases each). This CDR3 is CSARKGGAGTGELFF. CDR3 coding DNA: TGCAGTGCTAGAAAGGGGGGCGCTGGGACCGGGGAGCTGTTTTTT.